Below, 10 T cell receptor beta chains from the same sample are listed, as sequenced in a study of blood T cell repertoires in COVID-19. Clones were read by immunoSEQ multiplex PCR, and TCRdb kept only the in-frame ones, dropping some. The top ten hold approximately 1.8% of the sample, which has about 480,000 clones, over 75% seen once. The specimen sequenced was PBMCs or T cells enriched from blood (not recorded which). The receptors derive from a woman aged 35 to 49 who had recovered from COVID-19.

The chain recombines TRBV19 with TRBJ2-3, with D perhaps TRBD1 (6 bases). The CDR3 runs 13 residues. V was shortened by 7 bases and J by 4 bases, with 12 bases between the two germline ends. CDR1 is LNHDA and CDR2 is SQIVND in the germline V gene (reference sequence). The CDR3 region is CASTNRAADTQYF. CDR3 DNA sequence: TGTGCCAGTACCAACAGGGCTGCAGATACGCAGTATTTT.

Written as DNA, the CDR3 is TGTGCCACCAGTGATCCGGGAGAGGGGGAGACCCAGTACTTC. It specifies CATSDPGEGETQYF. This rearrangement joins TRBV24-1 to TRBJ2-5; D possibly corresponds to TRBD2 (6 bases). Trimming shortened V by 3 bases and J by 5 bases, and 12 bases separated the two germline ends. The CDR3 totals 14 residues. Germline CDR1 and CDR2: KGHDR and SFDVKD.

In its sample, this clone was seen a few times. In DNA form, the CDR3 reads TGCAGCGCGGATGCAGGACAGGGGGCTTCCGAGCAGTACTTC. This encodes CSADAGQGASEQYF. The gene calls are TRBV29-1 and TRBJ2-7, with TRBD1 identical over 11 bases. The ends lost 7 bases at V and 6 bases at J; junction bases unmatched: 11. The CDR3 runs to 14 residues. Per germline, CDR1 SQVTM and CDR2 ANQGSEA.

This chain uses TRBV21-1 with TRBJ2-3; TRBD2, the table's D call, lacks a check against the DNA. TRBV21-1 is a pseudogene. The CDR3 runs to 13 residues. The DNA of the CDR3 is TGTGCCAGCAGCAAAGCCGGGTCAGATACGCAGTATTTT. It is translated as CASSKAGSDTQYF.

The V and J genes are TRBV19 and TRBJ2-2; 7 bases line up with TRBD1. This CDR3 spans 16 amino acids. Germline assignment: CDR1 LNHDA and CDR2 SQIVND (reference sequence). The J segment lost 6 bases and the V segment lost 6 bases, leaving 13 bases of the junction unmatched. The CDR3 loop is CASRHGKDRRAGELFF. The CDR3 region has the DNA TGTGCCAGTAGGCATGGCAAGGACAGGCGGGCCGGGGAGCTGTTTTTT. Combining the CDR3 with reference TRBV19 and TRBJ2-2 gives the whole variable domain DGGITQSPKYLFRKEGQNVTLSCEQNLNHDAMYWYRQDPGQGLRLIYYSQIVNDFQKGDIAEGYSVSREKKESFPLTVTSAQKNPTAFYLCASRHGKDRRAGELFFGEGSRLTVL.

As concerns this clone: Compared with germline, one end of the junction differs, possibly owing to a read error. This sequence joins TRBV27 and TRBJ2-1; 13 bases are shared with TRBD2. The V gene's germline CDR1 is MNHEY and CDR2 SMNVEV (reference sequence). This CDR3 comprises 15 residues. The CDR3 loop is CASSRTGDSGTSGIF. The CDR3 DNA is TGTGCCAGCAGTCGAACAGGGGACTCCGGGACTAGCGGGATCTTC.

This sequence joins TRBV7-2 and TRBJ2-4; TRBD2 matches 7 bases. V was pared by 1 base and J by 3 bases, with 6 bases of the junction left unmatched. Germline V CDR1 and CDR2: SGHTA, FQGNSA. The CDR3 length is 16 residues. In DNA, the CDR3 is TGTGCCAGCAGCTTAGGCGGGGGACTGGACAAAAACATTCAGTACTTC. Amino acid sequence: CASSLGGGLDKNIQYF.

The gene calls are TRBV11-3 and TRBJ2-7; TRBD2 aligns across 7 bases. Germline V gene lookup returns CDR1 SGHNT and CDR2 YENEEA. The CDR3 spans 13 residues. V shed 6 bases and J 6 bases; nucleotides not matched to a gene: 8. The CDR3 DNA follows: TGTGCCAGCAGTACTGTGGGGGGGACCGAGCAGTACTTC. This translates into CASSTVGGTEQYF.

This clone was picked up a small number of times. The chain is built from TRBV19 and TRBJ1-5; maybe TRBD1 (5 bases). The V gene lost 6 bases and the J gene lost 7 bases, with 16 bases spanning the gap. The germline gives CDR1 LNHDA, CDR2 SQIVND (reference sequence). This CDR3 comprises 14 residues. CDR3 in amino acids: CASRGLGAGQPQHF. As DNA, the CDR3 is TGTGCCAGTAGGGGCCTAGGGGCTGGGCAGCCCCAGCATTTT.

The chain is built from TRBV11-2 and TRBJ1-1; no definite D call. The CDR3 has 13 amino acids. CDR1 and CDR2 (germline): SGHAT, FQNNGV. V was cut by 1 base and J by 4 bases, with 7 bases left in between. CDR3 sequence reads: CASSLVYSTEAFF. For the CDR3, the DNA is TGTGCCAGCAGCTTAGTGTATAGCACTGAAGCTTTCTTT.